One and the same sample provided the 18 T cell receptor beta chains below, sequenced in a study of identical twins. TCRdb reprocessed the 5' RACE reads via MiXCR and lists one record per CDR3 protein. The sample carries about 700,000 distinct CDR3 sequences, about 9.4% recorded once. The sample was also linked to a second study, of yellow fever vaccine responses in identical twins.

Input material: PBMCs. The source is a woman younger than 30 in good health.

The chain links TRBV15 to TRBJ2-3, with TRBD2 matching over 9 bases. CDR1 and CDR2 from the germline V gene are LNHNV and YYDKDF (reference sequence). The CDR3 runs 19 residues. With V trimmed by 3 bases and J by 2 bases, 15 bases remained unmatched. This CDR3 is CATSRERAGGPTHTDTQYF. For the CDR3, the DNA is TGTGCCACCAGCAGGGAAAGGGCGGGAGGGCCGACACACACAGATACGCAGTATTTT.

Written as DNA, the CDR3 is TGCAGTGCTGGGTCATTGCGGGGGTCGTACAATGAGCAGTTCTTC. Translating it yields CSAGSLRGSYNEQFF. The rearrangement uses TRBV20-1 and TRBJ2-1, with TRBD2 matching 7 bases. From germline, CDR1 is DFQATT and CDR2 SNEGSKA (reference sequence). V shed 5 bases and J 4 bases; nucleotides not matched to a gene: 11. This CDR3 is 15 amino acids long.

This chain uses TRBV20-1 with TRBJ2-1; 8 bases agree with TRBD1. The CDR3 is 12 residues long. The germline gives CDR1 DFQATT, CDR2 SNEGSKA (reference sequence). J was trimmed by 8 bases and V by 4 bases; bases with no gene match: 4. CDR3 nucleotides: TGCAGTGCTATTCACAGGGGGGATGAGCAGTTCTTC. It is translated as CSAIHRGDEQFF.

In this sample, this clonotype turned up a few times. The V call is TRBV7-2, the J call TRBJ1-4, with TRBD1 as a possible D gene (6 bases). CDR1 and CDR2 (germline): SGHTA, FQGNSA. V was shortened by 4 bases and J by 7 bases, with 13 bases between the two germline ends. This CDR3 has 14 amino acids. Here the CDR3 DNA reads TGTGCCAGCAGCTCACAGGGTTATAGTGAAAAACTGTTTTTT. Its protein is CASSSQGYSEKLFF.

This clonotype showed up just a few times. This chain uses TRBV5-1 with TRBJ2-7; no definite D call. Trimming took off 0 bases at V and 2 bases at J, with 12 bases between the two ends. The CDR3 consists of 15 residues. The germline CDR1 and CDR2 sequences are SGHRS and YFSETQ. The CDR3 DNA follows: TGCGCCAGCAGCTTGGCACGGCAAACCACCTACGAGCAGTACTTC. Protein: CASSLARQTTYEQYF.

This clonotype came up a few times. V and J are TRBV7-3 and TRBJ2-7; D is possibly TRBD2 (6 bases). This CDR3 is built from 14 residues. Trimming took off 2 bases at V and 5 bases at J, with 13 bases between the two ends. Germline loops: CDR1 SGHTA, CDR2 FQGTGA. As DNA, the CDR3 is TGTGCCAGCAGCTTACTGGCGGGGATCGACGAGCAGTACTTC. This translates into CASSLLAGIDEQYF.

This chain connects TRBV7-2 to TRBJ2-5, with D possibly being TRBD1 (5 bases). CDR1 is SGHTA, CDR2 FQGNSA, per germline. Trimming left V 5 bases short and J 5 bases short, with 15 bases between. The CDR3 totals 14 residues. CDR3 in amino acids: CASSVKAGPETQYF. The CDR3 DNA reads TGTGCCAGCAGCGTAAAAGCAGGGCCGGAGACCCAGTACTTC.

This clonotype was observed a few times. V and J are TRBV28 and TRBJ2-7; D remains ambiguous. Looked up from germline, CDR1 is MDHEN and CDR2 is SYDVKM. V was shortened by 4 bases and J by 1 base, with 8 bases between the two germline ends. CDR3 length equals 13 residues. CDR3 sequence (DNA): TGTGCCAGCAGTTGGGTCAGTTCCTACGAGCAGTACTTC. Encoded protein: CASSWVSSYEQYF.

The table lists this clonotype with a few counts. The chain links TRBV6-9 to TRBJ2-2; no reliable D call. This CDR3 has 18 amino acids. The germline V and J ends were trimmed by 2 bases and 2 bases, with 18 bases remaining between them. The germline CDR1 and CDR2 sequences are MNHGY and SVAAGI. The CDR3 reads CASSYPETSDFNTGELFF. The CDR3 bases are TGTGCCAGCAGTTATCCCGAAACCTCTGACTTTAACACCGGGGAGCTGTTTTTT.

This clonotype was detected a few times. The DNA for the CDR3 is TGCAGCGTTGAGCGATACACCGGGGAGCTGTTTTTT. It yields the protein CSVERYTGELFF. The V gene is TRBV29-1, the J gene TRBJ2-2; D not resolved. V shed 3 bases and J shed 3 bases, with 5 bases lying between them. CDR1 is SQVTM, CDR2 ANQGSEA, per germline. The CDR3 runs to 12 residues.

Many counts were recorded for this clonotype. The rearrangement links TRBV5-1 to TRBJ2-3; perhaps TRBD1 as D (6 bases). The CDR3 is made up of 14 amino acids. The V end was cut by 3 bases, the J end by 0 bases, with 8 bases between. In germline, CDR1 is SGHRS, CDR2 YFSETQ. Here the CDR3 reads CASSSGQSTDTQYF. CDR3 in DNA: TGCGCCAGCAGCTCGGGACAAAGCACAGATACGCAGTATTTT.

The rearrangement uses TRBV11-1 and TRBJ2-2, with TRBD2 matching 7 bases. The CDR3 loop spans 17 amino acids. J was trimmed by 1 base and V by 5 bases; bases with no gene match: 10. The germline gives CDR1 SGHAT, CDR2 FQDESV (reference sequence). The CDR3, as DNA: TGTGCCAGCAGCCAGCTGTGGCTAGCGGAGAACACCGGGGAGCTGTTTTTT. This translates into CASSQLWLAENTGELFF.

In this sample, this clonotype turned up a few times. The genes are TRBV6-1 and TRBJ1-5; TRBD1 matches at 9 bases. V was pared by 2 bases and J by 0 bases, with 14 bases of the junction left unmatched. This CDR3 has 20 amino acids. Per the germline V gene, CDR1 is MNHNS and CDR2 is SASEGT. The CDR3 protein is CASSEFVGQGFRYSNQPQHF. CDR3 nucleotide sequence: TGTGCCAGCAGTGAATTCGTGGGACAGGGATTCCGATATAGCAATCAGCCCCAGCATTTT.

This clonotype was seen only a few times. The rearrangement links TRBV20-1 to TRBJ1-6, with 7 nucleotides matching TRBD1. J lost 7 bases, V lost 6 bases, and 12 bases had no gene match. Per germline, CDR1 DFQATT and CDR2 SNEGSKA (reference sequence). The CDR3 covers 15 residues. The CDR3 region is CSADPRRGQNSPLHF. CDR3 sequence (DNA): TGCAGTGCCGACCCGAGGAGGGGGCAAAATTCACCCCTCCACTTT.

This clonotype was seen at least ten times. The chain links TRBV20-1 to TRBJ2-4; D not resolved. From germline, CDR1 is DFQATT and CDR2 SNEGSKA (reference sequence). The CDR3 loop spans 14 amino acids. V was clipped by 1 base and J by 8 bases, with 15 bases between them. The CDR3 loop is CSARVGPPRDIQYF. The CDR3 nucleotides are TGCAGTGCTAGAGTAGGGCCCCCCCGAGACATTCAGTACTTC.

This clonotype was observed many times. This sequence joins TRBV21-1 and TRBJ1-2; TRBD1 was called by the table and not checked on the DNA. TRBV21-1 is noted as a pseudogene. The CDR3 runs to 16 residues. In nucleotides, the CDR3 is TGTGCCAGCATTTCCTTAGGGAGGGGGCGTGTCTATGGCTACACCTTC. Encoded protein: CASISLGRGRVYGYTF.

This clonotype was observed a handful of times. The chain joins TRBV20-1 to TRBJ2-7; no clear D gene. CDR3 size: 12 residues. V was pared by 0 bases and J by 3 bases, with 6 bases between. From germline, CDR1 is DFQATT and CDR2 SNEGSKA (reference sequence). In DNA form, the CDR3 reads TGCAGTGCTAGAGAGGCCAGCTACGAGCAGTACTTC. As protein: CSAREASYEQYF.

The chain employs TRBV7-3 and TRBJ2-7; tentatively, D is TRBD1 or TRBD2 (5 bases each). Trimming removed 5 bases from V and 4 bases from J, with 15 bases in between. The germline V gene encodes CDR1 SGHTA and CDR2 FQGTGA. The CDR3 has 14 amino acids. This chain's CDR3 is CASSPYPGTYEQYF. The CDR3 bases are TGTGCCAGCAGCCCCTACCCCGGGACGTACGAGCAGTACTTC.